This T cell receptor (beta chain) was captured by sequencing in a study of blood T cells in healthy people across ages. A J-beta primer mix and a sample-barcoded 5' primer were used in a second PCR of about 6 to 12 cycles. Paired-end reads containing CDR3 totaled no fewer than 3 million for each sample. From the 5' RACE reads, TCRdb called clonotypes with MiXCR, one entry per CDR3 protein. The sample includes hundreds of thousands of distinct CDR3 sequences, 35% to 50% of them seen just once. In germline, CDR1 is SGDLS, CDR2 YYNGEE. V lost 4 bases to trimming and J lost 1 base, with 12 bases between them. This CDR3 has 14 residues.

The chain has TRBV9 and TRBJ2-7, with D possibly TRBD2 on 5 matching bases. Material: blood. The receptor's source is a man aged 80 or over in good health. CDR3 amino acids: CASSTYGDSYEQYF. DNA for the CDR3: TGTGCCAGCAGCACATACGGGGATTCCTACGAGCAGTACTTC.